The rows below give T cell receptor beta chains drawn from one sample of a study of beta chain features in type 1 diabetes. TCRdb keeps only in-frame clones here, not all; method: immunoSEQ multiplex PCR. The table lists 640,000 or so clones, 13% of them singletons. The sequenced material came from naive CD4+ T cells from blood. The receptors come from a man younger than 30 with type 1 diabetes. The CDR3 runs from the conserved cysteine through the conserved F or W. D genes are given only for firm matches. Size values are once, few and many counts, or a class for expanded clones, and some rows have none.

V gene,D gene,J gene,clone size,CDR3 DNA,CDR3 protein
TRBV29-1,TRBD1,TRBJ1-3,NA,TGCAGCGGCCGACAGGGTGGAAACACCATATATTTT,CSGRQGGNTIYF
TRBV5-1,NA,TRBJ2-1,few,TGCGCCAGCAGCTTGCATGACATCTACAATGAGCAGTTCTTC,CASSLHDIYNEQFF
TRBV27,TRBD1,TRBJ1-1,few,TGTGCCAGCAGTCCTCGACAGGGGCGCGACACTGAAGCTTTCTTT,CASSPRQGRDTEAFF
TRBV18,NA,TRBJ2-1,NA,TGTGCCAGCTCACCACGGACAGCCGACAATGAGCAGTTCTTC,CASSPRTADNEQFF
TRBV2,NA,TRBJ2-7,NA,TGTGCCAGCAGTGCGGGGGCTTACGAGCAGTACTTC,CASSAGAYEQYF
TRBV18,TRBD1,TRBJ2-7,few,TGTGCCAGCGCTGAGGGGGCGCTCTCCGAGCAGTACTTC,CASAEGALSEQYF
TRBV2,NA,TRBJ2-4,NA,TGTGCCAGCAGTGAAGCAACAGGGCGTCAGTACTTC,CASSEATGRQYF
TRBV7-2,TRBD2,TRBJ2-1,NA,TGTGCCAGCAGCCCACCGACTAGCTCTAATGAGCAGTTCTTC,CASSPPTSSNEQFF
TRBV6-5,NA,TRBJ1-2,few,TGTGCCAGCAGGTTCCAGGGAATCCCTGACTATGGCTACACCTTC,CASRFQGIPDYGYTF
TRBV28,NA,TRBJ1-2,NA,TGTGCCAGCACCACGACCCAGACAGGAGCCTATGGCTACACCTTC,CASTTTQTGAYGYTF
TRBV28,NA,TRBJ2-6,few,TGTGCCAGCAGTTTAAACGGTGGGGCCAACGTCCTGACTTTC,CASSLNGGANVLTF
TRBV11-2,TRBD1,TRBJ2-7,NA,TGTGCCAGCAGCCTAGACAGGGTCTCCTACGAGCAGTACTTC,CASSLDRVSYEQYF
TRBV12-5,NA,TRBJ2-5,NA,TGTGCTAGTGGGCCCGGGGAGACCCAGTACTTC,CASGPGETQYF
TRBV4-2,NA,TRBJ2-2,NA,TGTGCCAGCAGCCAAGATTCGGCGGGGAGCACCGGGGAGCTGTTTTTT,CASSQDSAGSTGELFF
TRBV28,TRBD1,TRBJ2-2,few,TGTGCCAGCTACCGGACAGGGAACACCGGGGAGCTGTTTTTT,CASYRTGNTGELFF
TRBV6-6,TRBD2,TRBJ2-3,NA,TGTGCCAGCAGTTATTTTTTCGGGGAGGGTACAGATACGCAGTATTTT,CASSYFFGEGTDTQYF
TRBV30,TRBD1,TRBJ1-6,few,TGTGCCTGGAGTGGACAGGGGGATTCACCCCTCCACTTT,CAWSGQGDSPLHF
TRBV15,NA,TRBJ2-3,few,TGTGCCACCAGCAGTAGGGGGACTTCAGATACGCAGTATTTT,CATSSRGTSDTQYF
TRBV9,NA,TRBJ1-2,NA,TGTGCCAGCAGCGTAGCGATAGCTCCAAACTATGGCTACACCTTC,CASSVAIAPNYGYTF
TRBV30,NA,TRBJ1-2,few,TGTGCCTGCTCCTTTGTGGGGTTGGATGGCTACACCTTC,CACSFVGLDGYTF
TRBV6-6,NA,TRBJ2-5,NA,TGTGCCAGCAGTTTTGACAGGTCGGAGACCCAGTACTTC,CASSFDRSETQYF
TRBV28,TRBD1,TRBJ1-3,few,TGTGCCAGCAGTTGGACAGGTCATGGGCCTGGAAACACCATATATTTT,CASSWTGHGPGNTIYF